Sequencing of this TCR beta chain was carried out in a study of graft-versus-host responses after intestinal transplantation. At the level of the study: Anti-thymocyte globulin induction, then tacrolimus and steroids for around three years, went to all recipients.

Profiling relied on immunoSEQ multiplex PCR, and the TCRdb table lists in-frame clones only, not all of them. In the table there are approximately 54,000 clones, roughly 83% of which are singletons. Germline CDR1 is GTSNPN and CDR2 is SVGIG (reference sequence). The CDR3 totals 15 residues. V trimming: 0 bases; J trimming: 6 bases; junction bases outside the gene matches: 6. The study, taken as a whole, reports: There were GvH clones found in recipient marrow, and some of them appeared first in ileum or blood.

Notes on this clone: The antigen remains undetermined.

V is TRBV30 and J is TRBJ2-2; 8 bases agree with TRBD2. The sequences come from unstimulated CD4+ T cells sorted from spleen or lymph node cells, collected before transplant. The TCR originated in a human donor who was the organ donor for an intestinal transplant. CDR3 DNA sequence: TGTGCCTGGAGTGTACTGAAACTAGCGGCCGGGGAGCTGTTTTTT. Its protein is CAWSVLKLAAGELFF.